The rows below give T cell receptor beta chains drawn from one sample of a study of blood T cell repertoires in COVID-19. Sequencing used immunoSEQ multiplex PCR; TCRdb keeps in-frame clones, though not all of them. The profile shows 400,000 to 550,000 clones, around 89% of them singletons. The specimen was peripheral blood. The receptors were sampled from a woman in her twenties or thirties with acute or convalescent COVID-19. Both conserved end residues are part of each CDR3.

v_gene: TRBV3-1/TRBV3-2; j_gene: TRBJ1-1; len: 16; CDR3aa: CASSRDRGVLNTEAFF
v_gene: TRBV20-1; j_gene: TRBJ2-1; len: 11; CDR3aa: CSVDRGNEQFF
v_gene: TRBV21-1; j_gene: TRBJ2-5; len: 17; CDR3aa: CASIDEVGTGTQETQYF
v_gene: TRBV15; j_gene: TRBJ1-1; len: 13; CDR3aa: CATTKLLNTEAFF
v_gene: TRBV5-1; j_gene: TRBJ2-1; len: 16; CDR3aa: CASSGGQLSSYNEQFF
v_gene: TRBV14; j_gene: TRBJ2-3; len: 12; CDR3aa: CASSPSGGRQYF
v_gene: TRBV28; j_gene: TRBJ1-1; len: 12; CDR3aa: CASSSGGTEAFF
v_gene: TRBV10-2; j_gene: TRBJ2-6; len: 16; CDR3aa: CASSVGGSSGANVLTF
v_gene: TRBV7-9; j_gene: TRBJ2-7; len: 14; CDR3aa: CASSVTGRPYEQYF
v_gene: TRBV19; j_gene: TRBJ1-5; len: 13; CDR3aa: CATTEEGAQPQHF
v_gene: TRBV10-3; j_gene: TRBJ1-1; len: 14; CDR3aa: CAIGVDMGNTEAFF
v_gene: TRBV18; j_gene: TRBJ1-5; len: 15; CDR3aa: CASSPGRGFIQPQHF
v_gene: TRBV2; j_gene: TRBJ1-1; len: 13; CDR3aa: CASSREVNTEAFF
v_gene: TRBV5-1; j_gene: TRBJ2-1; len: 16; CDR3aa: CASSLEFSGGAGEQFF
v_gene: TRBV7-3; j_gene: TRBJ1-1; len: 16; CDR3aa: CASSRGGVAKNTEAFF
v_gene: TRBV5-1; j_gene: TRBJ2-2; len: 15; CDR3aa: CASSLVSQGAGELFF
v_gene: TRBV2; j_gene: TRBJ2-1; len: 19; CDR3aa: CASSESLAGGQSSYNEQFF
v_gene: TRBV11-2; j_gene: TRBJ2-3; len: 17; CDR3aa: CASSPKAGRQYTDTQYF
v_gene: TRBV5-1; j_gene: TRBJ2-7; len: 14; CDR3aa: CASSLSGGAYEQYF
v_gene: TRBV13; j_gene: TRBJ2-7; len: 14; CDR3aa: CASSTGQGLDEQYF
v_gene: TRBV19; j_gene: TRBJ2-3; len: 15; CDR3aa: CASRPGQGATDTQYF
v_gene: TRBV5-1; j_gene: TRBJ2-7; len: 13; CDR3aa: CASNQGSSYEQYF
v_gene: TRBV25-1; j_gene: TRBJ1-6; len: 15; CDR3aa: CASSGPGQISSPLHF
v_gene: TRBV28; j_gene: TRBJ2-7; len: 15; CDR3aa: CASSLRQARGNEQYF
v_gene: TRBV29-1; j_gene: TRBJ2-1; len: 13; CDR3aa: CSEGQGGFNEQFF
v_gene: TRBV7-8; j_gene: TRBJ1-1; len: 15; CDR3aa: CASSSARGSNTEAFF
v_gene: TRBV10-2; j_gene: TRBJ1-5; len: 14; CDR3aa: CASRETGSNQPQHF
v_gene: TRBV3-1/TRBV3-2; j_gene: TRBJ2-3; len: 17; CDR3aa: CASSPRRSVGVIDTQYF
v_gene: TRBV5-1; j_gene: TRBJ2-1; len: 15; CDR3aa: CASSLSGGRYNEQFF
v_gene: TRBV12-3/TRBV12-4; j_gene: TRBJ1-5; len: 12; CDR3aa: CASGTGGQPQHF
v_gene: TRBV29-1; j_gene: TRBJ2-7; len: 13; CDR3aa: CSVATGFSYEQYF
v_gene: TRBV5-8; j_gene: TRBJ1-1; len: 14; CDR3aa: CASRPGQAGRGAFF
v_gene: TRBV12-1; j_gene: TRBJ1-5; len: 16; CDR3aa: CATFNPLGHLNQPQHF